Shown below are 2 T cell receptor beta chains from a single sample sequenced in a study of blood T cells in healthy people across ages. A second about 7 to 12 cycle PCR used barcoded and J-beta primers. TCRdb re-called the 5' RACE reads through MiXCR, storing one row per CDR3 protein. The profile shows hundreds of thousands of distinct CDR3 sequences, roughly 24% of them singletons. The same data also contributed to another study, on T cells of mothers and their children.

The specimen sequenced was blood. All receptors come from a boy younger than 18 in good health.

V is TRBV9 and J is TRBJ1-2; no clear D. Germline V lookup: CDR1 SGDLS, CDR2 YYNGEE. V dropped 4 bases and J dropped 6 bases, with 16 bases sitting between them. This CDR3 region has 14 residues. CDR3 sequence: CASSPLGALDGYTF. CDR3 coding DNA: TGTGCCAGCAGCCCCCTGGGTGCGCTGGATGGCTACACCTTC.

For this clonotype: At one end the junction does not follow the germline gene, possibly because of a read error. In DNA form, the CDR3 reads TGCGCCAGCAGTCAAAGCGAGGGGGCGAGTGGGGAAAAACTGTTTTTT. Translation gives CASSQSEGASGEKLFF. The V gene is TRBV2, the J gene TRBJ1-4; 7 nucleotides match TRBD1. CDR1 and CDR2 from the germline V gene are SNHLY and FYNNEI. The CDR3 is 16 amino acids. Combining the CDR3 with reference TRBV2 and TRBJ1-4 gives the whole variable domain EPEVTQTPSHQVTQMGQEVILRCVPISNHLYFYWYRQILGQKVEFLVSFYNNEISEKSEIFDDQFSVERPDGSNFTLKIRSTKLEDSAMYFCASSQSEGASGEKLFFGSGTQLSVL.